Listed below are T cell receptor beta chains from one sample, sequenced in a study of T cells in tuberculosis. Assay used: immunoSEQ multiplex PCR; TCRdb lists only in-frame clones, some missing. The data show about 49,000 clones, with 90% to 95% seen just once and about 1.5% held by the top ten. This specimen consisted of PBMCs, obtained at tuberculosis diagnosis. The receptor source for this set is an adult with tuberculosis. Both conserved end residues are part of each CDR3. Each record gives: D gene, V gene, J gene, clone size, CDR3 DNA, CDR3 protein. A D gene is named only where the DNA matches it firmly. A row's size may be missing; if present it is once, few, many or a size class.

>-|TRBV28|TRBJ2-7|-
TGTGCCAGCAGTTTAGCAGGGAAGGCCTCCTACGAGCAGTACTTC
CASSLAGKASYEQYF
>-|TRBV13|TRBJ2-3|-
TGTGCCAGCAGCTTAGGCGTCAGGACTTTTGGTGTCACAGATACGCAGTATTTT
CASSLGVRTFGVTDTQYF
>TRBD1|TRBV7-6|TRBJ1-4|-
TGTGCCAGCAGCGCCGGGACAGTAAATGAAAAACTGTTTTTT
CASSAGTVNEKLFF
>-|TRBV28|TRBJ1-6|once
TGTGCCAGCAGTTCAACTCGGACTGGGAGCTCCTATAATTCACCCCTCCACTTT
CASSSTRTGSSYNSPLHF
>-|TRBV2|TRBJ2-3|once
TGTGCCAGCAGAGGAGTCCTTTCGGGGGATACGCAGTATTTT
CASRGVLSGDTQYF
>-|TRBV6-5|TRBJ1-6|-
TGTGCCAGCAGCTCCGTCGCGGAATCACCCCTCCACTTT
CASSSVAESPLHF
>TRBD2|TRBV5-1|TRBJ2-5|-
TGCGCCAGCAGCATAGGGACTAGCGGGAGTGCGCAAGAGACCCAGTACTTC
CASSIGTSGSAQETQYF
>TRBD1|TRBV5-8|TRBJ2-1|-
TGTGCCAGCACCCTTGGACAGGCCTACAATGAGCAGTTCTTC
CASTLGQAYNEQFF
>TRBD2|TRBV5-1|TRBJ2-1|-
TGCGCCAGCAGCTTGTTGCCCGGGACTAGCGGGAGAGATGAGCAGTTCTTC
CASSLLPGTSGRDEQFF
>-|TRBV7-6|TRBJ2-1|-
TGTGCCAGCAGCCCCAGGATTTTGCAGGGAGGCTACAATGAGCAGTTCTTC
CASSPRILQGGYNEQFF
>TRBD2|TRBV19|TRBJ2-1|-
TGTGCCAGTAGTAGCGGCGGGAGCTCCTACAATGAGCAGTTCTTC
CASSSGGSSYNEQFF
>TRBD2|TRBV5-4|TRBJ2-3|-
TGTGCCAGCAGCTTGAGGGCTGGCGGGAGATTGCCAGATACGCAGTATTTT
CASSLRAGGRLPDTQYF
>TRBD1|TRBV27|TRBJ1-1|-
TGTGCCAGCAGTTTCTTGACCGGGACAGGGATGAACACTGAAGCTTTCTTT
CASSFLTGTGMNTEAFF
>-|TRBV7-7|TRBJ2-1|-
TGTGCTAGCAGCGCGCGACCGGGCGGGGTGGATGAGCAGTTCTTC
CASSARPGGVDEQFF
>TRBD1|TRBV5-4|TRBJ1-1|-
TGTGCCAGCAGCCGCATGATGACAGGGGGACGTTCTGAAGCTTTCTTT
CASSRMMTGGRSEAFF
>-|TRBV28|TRBJ2-7|-
TGTGCCAGCAGTTTATCCGCCTACGAGCAGTACTTC
CASSLSAYEQYF
>-|TRBV15|TRBJ2-1|once
TGTGCCACCAGCAGAGATCGGAGTAGCGGATCCTACAATGAGCAGTTCTTC
CATSRDRSSGSYNEQFF
>TRBD1|TRBV6-6|TRBJ1-2|-
TGTGCCAGCAGTGACAGGGGGCCGGGTAGAGGCTACACCTTC
CASSDRGPGRGYTF
>-|TRBV6-6|TRBJ2-1|-
TGTGCCAGCAGTTCCACAGAGATATACAATGAGCAGTTCTTC
CASSSTEIYNEQFF
>TRBD1|TRBV7-8|TRBJ1-6|-
TGTGCCAGCAGCACGGGAGGGGGCAGGAATTCACCCCTCCACTTT
CASSTGGGRNSPLHF
>-|TRBV6-1|TRBJ1-5|-
TGTGCCAGCAGTGCTATAGCGACAGGCCGAAATCAGCCCCAGCATTTT
CASSAIATGRNQPQHF
>TRBD1|TRBV28|TRBJ1-2|once
TGTGCCAGCAGACCTACAGGGGGTGGCGGCTACACCTTC
CASRPTGGGGYTF
>-|TRBV19|TRBJ2-2|-
TGTGCCAGTAGCGCGACAGAACTTAACACCGGGGAGCTGTTTTTT
CASSATELNTGELFF
>TRBD1|TRBV6-1|TRBJ1-4|-
TGTGCCACCAGAGGACAGGGGTGGACTAGTGAAAAACTGTTTTTT
CATRGQGWTSEKLFF
>TRBD2|TRBV7-8|TRBJ2-5|few
TGTGCCAGCAGCTTAGCGAGAACTAGCGGGAGGGCTGCGACCCAGTACTTC
CASSLARTSGRAATQYF
>TRBD2|TRBV5-1|TRBJ2-3|-
TGCGCCAGCAGCACGGGACTAGCGGCTAGCACAGATACGCAGTATTTT
CASSTGLAASTDTQYF
>-|TRBV27|TRBJ1-6|-
TGTGCCAGCAGTCTCGATAGAAATAATTCACCCCTCCACTTT
CASSLDRNNSPLHF
>TRBD2|TRBV27|TRBJ2-5|-
TGTGCCAGCAGTTTTACTAGCGGGAGGCTAAAAGAGACCCAGTACTTC
CASSFTSGRLKETQYF
>-|TRBV5-6|TRBJ2-2|-
TGTGCCAGCAGCTTGTATTTACGCGGCGGGACCGGCGGGGAGCTGTTTTTT
CASSLYLRGGTGGELFF
>TRBD2|TRBV27|TRBJ2-5|-
TGTGCCAGCAGTTTAAGACTAGCGGGAGGGCCCGGCCCGGAGACCCAGTACTTC
CASSLRLAGGPGPETQYF
>-|TRBV29-1|TRBJ2-1|-
TGCAGCGTTGAAGCCAGGGTGAATGAGCAGTTCTTC
CSVEARVNEQFF
>-|TRBV20-1|TRBJ2-7|-
TGCAGTGCTAGTGGCAGGAACGAGCAGTACTTC
CSASGRNEQYF
>-|TRBV2|TRBJ2-6|-
TGTGCCAGCAGTGCGCAGGGAACTGGGGCCAACGTCCTGACTTTC
CASSAQGTGANVLTF
>TRBD2|TRBV11-2|TRBJ2-5|-
TGTGCCAGCAGCCTCACCCAGGGCGGGAGAGGTGGAGAGACCCAGTACTTC
CASSLTQGGRGGETQYF
>-|TRBV18|TRBJ2-5|-
TGTGCCAGCTCACCCCTTCCACAACAGAACCAAGAGACCCAGTACTTC
CASSPLPQQNQETQYF
>-|TRBV30|TRBJ1-1|-
TGTGCCTTACTTCAGGGGACTGAAGCTTTCTTT
CALLQGTEAFF
>TRBD2|TRBV7-6|TRBJ2-3|-
TGTGCCAGCAGCTTAACGGGGGGGTTGCTGACAGATACGCAGTATTTT
CASSLTGGLLTDTQYF
>-|TRBV7-8|TRBJ1-3|-
TGTGCCAGCAGCTTATCCCCTAGAATCTCTGGAAACACCATATATTTT
CASSLSPRISGNTIYF
>TRBD1|TRBV7-6|TRBJ2-7|-
TGTGCCAGCAGCGGCAACCGGGACAGGGGTATCTACGAGCAGTACTTC
CASSGNRDRGIYEQYF
>-|TRBV5-6|TRBJ2-7|-
TGTGCCAGCAGCTTGGCCAGCGGTTCCGACGAGCAGTACTTC
CASSLASGSDEQYF
>TRBD2|TRBV6-1|TRBJ2-7|once
TGTGCCAGCAGTGAAGCCCCGGCTAGCGGGAGCCACGAGCAGTACTTC
CASSEAPASGSHEQYF
>TRBD2|TRBV5-6|TRBJ2-1|-
TGTGCCAGCAGCGCTAGAACTAGCGGGCAGAATGAGCAGTTCTTC
CASSARTSGQNEQFF
>-|TRBV29-1|TRBJ2-7|-
TGCAGCGTTGAGGGGCTAGGAGGGGGGGCCCTCTACGAGCAGTACTTC
CSVEGLGGGALYEQYF
>-|TRBV10-3|TRBJ1-3|-
TGTGCCATCAGTGAGTCCGAACGAGTGGGAAACACCATATATTTT
CAISESERVGNTIYF
>-|TRBV7-2|TRBJ2-3|-
TGTGCCAGCAGCTTAGCGGGGGGGCGGGATACGCAGTATTTT
CASSLAGGRDTQYF
>-|TRBV28|TRBJ1-2|-
TGTGCCAGCACCTTGCTACAGGGAATGGGGGACTATGGCTACACCTTC
CASTLLQGMGDYGYTF
>-|TRBV7-2|TRBJ2-5|-
TGTGCCAGCAGCCCTAACGCTGGTCCAGAGACCCAGTACTTC
CASSPNAGPETQYF
>TRBD1|TRBV28|TRBJ2-7|-
TGTGCCAGCAGTTCCACCAGACAGGGTTTCTCCTACGAGCAGTACTTC
CASSSTRQGFSYEQYF
>TRBD2|TRBV15|TRBJ2-1|-
TGTGCCACCAGCAGAGACTTAGGGACTAATCCTATTGAGCAGTTCTTC
CATSRDLGTNPIEQFF
>TRBD2|TRBV28|TRBJ2-7|-
TGTGCCAGCAGTTTACGGACTAGCTCCTACGAGCAGTACTTC
CASSLRTSSYEQYF
>-|TRBV6-1|TRBJ2-1|-
TGTGCCAGCAAGGGGTCGAAAGAGCAGTTCTTC
CASKGSKEQFF
>-|TRBV5-1|TRBJ2-7|once
TGCGCCAGCAGCTTGGGGGGAGGTGGCGAGCAGTACTTC
CASSLGGGGEQYF
>-|TRBV5-3|TRBJ2-2|-
TGTGCCAGAAGCTCGAGGAGGGGAGATTTGGCCGGGGAGCTGTTTTTT
CARSSRRGDLAGELFF
>-|TRBV1|TRBJ2-7|-
TGCACCAGCAGCCAAGATCCTAGCGGGTATTCCTACGAGCAGTACTTC
CTSSQDPSGYSYEQYF
>-|TRBV2|TRBJ2-1|-
TGTGCCTCCCGGCCCCGACTAGTGGACAATGAGCAGTTCTTC
CASRPRLVDNEQFF
>-|TRBV7-3|TRBJ2-7|-
TGTGCCAGCAGCCAAACCAGTGACTCCTACGAGCAGTACTTC
CASSQTSDSYEQYF
>TRBD2|TRBV23-1|TRBJ2-1|once
TGCGCCAGCAGTCATTGCGGGAGCAGTTACAATGAGCAGTTCTTC
CASSHCGSSYNEQFF
>TRBD1|TRBV6-5|TRBJ2-7|-
TGTGCCAGCTCACAAGGGGGCCTTGGCGAGCAGTACTTC
CASSQGGLGEQYF
>-|TRBV14|TRBJ1-1|-
TGTGCCAGCAGCCAAGATGAACGGTTTGGAGGGCTCACTGAAGCTTTCTTT
CASSQDERFGGLTEAFF
>TRBD1|TRBV7-9|TRBJ2-5|once
TGTGCCAGCAGCTTCGGACAGGCCGGGGAGACCCAGTACTTC
CASSFGQAGETQYF